This T cell receptor (beta chain) appears in the sequencing data of a study of OX40 agonist ivuxolimab in advanced cancers. Across the study: The group had a mean age of about 60 years, ranged from about 20 to 79, and was 82.7% male.

TCRdb's table, derived via immunoSEQ multiplex PCR, lists solely in-frame clones and lacks some. The data hold approximately 82,000 clones, with 80% to 95% observed a single time. The CDR3 is made up of 12 amino acids. The germline V gene has CDR1 SNHLY and CDR2 FYNNEI. The germline V and J ends were trimmed by 6 bases and 13 bases, with 16 bases remaining between them. The source is an adult with an advanced solid tumor such as melanoma, head and neck, liver or kidney cancer. Material: CD4+ or CD8+ T cells sorted from blood, obtained in a trial of the OX40 agonist ivuxolimab. The chain uses TRBV2 and TRBJ2-1; a weak D match, TRBD2 (6 bases). The CDR3 bases are TGTGCCAGCAGCAAGACCGGGACTCGTCAGTTCTTC. Protein sequence: CASSKTGTRQFF.